The source of this TCR beta chain is a study of T cells in Graves' hyperthyroidism and ophthalmopathy. There are 14 residues in the CDR3. Trimming shortened V by 7 bases and J by 1 base, and 16 bases separated the two germline ends. Germline V gene sequence: CDR1 SQVTM, CDR2 ANQGSEA. A remark on this clonotype: The antigen is not known.

For the diagnoses, clinical symptoms, serum thyroxine and TRAb, thyroid ultrasound and orbital computed tomography were used. The CDR3 regions of TCR beta were amplified from RNA transcripts. The HTBI primer set served for first-round RT-PCR of the TCR CDR3. TCRdb re-analysed the multiplex PCR reads in MiXCR, keeping a single row per CDR3 protein. Here the sample spans approximately 700,000 distinct CDR3 sequences, roughly 45% being singletons. Study-wide points: Separating ophthalmopathy from stable hyperthyroidism was achieved by a 13 V-J model. Most thyroid clonotypes expanded above 0.001 were also detected in blood.

Sequencing input: peripheral blood or thyroid tissue (not recorded which). V is TRBV29-1 and J is TRBJ1-2; D remains ambiguous. The sequence came from an adult man with Graves' disease, either hyperthyroidism or ophthalmopathy (not recorded which). CDR3 bases: TGCAGCGATTCTTCGTCCTTTTATAACTATGGCTACACCTTC. As protein: CSDSSSFYNYGYTF.